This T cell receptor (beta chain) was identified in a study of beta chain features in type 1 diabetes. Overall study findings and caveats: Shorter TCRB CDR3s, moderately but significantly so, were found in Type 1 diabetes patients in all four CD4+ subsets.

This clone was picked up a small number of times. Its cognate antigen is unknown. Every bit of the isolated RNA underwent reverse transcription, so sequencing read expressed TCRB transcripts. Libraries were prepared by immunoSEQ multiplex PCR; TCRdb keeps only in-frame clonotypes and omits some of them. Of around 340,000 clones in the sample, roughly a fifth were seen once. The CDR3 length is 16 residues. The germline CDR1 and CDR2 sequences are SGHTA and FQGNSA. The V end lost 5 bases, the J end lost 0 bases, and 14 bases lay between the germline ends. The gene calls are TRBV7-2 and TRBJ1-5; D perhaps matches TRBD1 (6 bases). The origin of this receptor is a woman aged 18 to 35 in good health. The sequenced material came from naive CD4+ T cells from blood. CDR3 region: CASSPQQGNSNQPQHF. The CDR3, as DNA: TGTGCCAGCAGCCCTCAACAGGGAAATAGCAATCAGCCCCAGCATTTT.